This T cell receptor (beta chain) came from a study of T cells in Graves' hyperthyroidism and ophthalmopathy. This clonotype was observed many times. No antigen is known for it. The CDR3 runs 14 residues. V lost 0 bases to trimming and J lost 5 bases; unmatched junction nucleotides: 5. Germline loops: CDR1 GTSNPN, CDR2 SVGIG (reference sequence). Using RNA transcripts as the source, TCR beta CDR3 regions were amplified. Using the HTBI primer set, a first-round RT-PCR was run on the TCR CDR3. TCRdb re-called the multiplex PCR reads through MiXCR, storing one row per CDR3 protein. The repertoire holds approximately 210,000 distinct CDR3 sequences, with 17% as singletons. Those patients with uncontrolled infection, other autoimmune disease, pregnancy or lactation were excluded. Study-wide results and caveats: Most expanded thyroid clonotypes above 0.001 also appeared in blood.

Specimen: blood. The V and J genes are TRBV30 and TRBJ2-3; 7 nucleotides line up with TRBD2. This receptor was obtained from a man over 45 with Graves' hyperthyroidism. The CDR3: CAWSVGGTRDTQYF. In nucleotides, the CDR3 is TGTGCCTGGAGTGTGGGGGGGACCAGAGATACGCAGTATTTT.